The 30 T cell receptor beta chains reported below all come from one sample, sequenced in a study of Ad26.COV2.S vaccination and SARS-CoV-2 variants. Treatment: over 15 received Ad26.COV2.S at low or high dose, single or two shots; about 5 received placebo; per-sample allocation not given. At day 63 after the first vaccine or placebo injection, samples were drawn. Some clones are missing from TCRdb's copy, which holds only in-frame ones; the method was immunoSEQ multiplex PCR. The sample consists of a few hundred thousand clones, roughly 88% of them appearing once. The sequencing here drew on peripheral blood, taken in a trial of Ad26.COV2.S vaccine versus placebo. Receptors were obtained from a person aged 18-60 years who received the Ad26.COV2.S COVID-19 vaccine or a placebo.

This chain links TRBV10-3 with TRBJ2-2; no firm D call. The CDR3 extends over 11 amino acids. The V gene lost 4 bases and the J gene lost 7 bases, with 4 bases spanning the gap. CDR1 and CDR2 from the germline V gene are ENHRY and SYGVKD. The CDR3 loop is CAISASGELFF. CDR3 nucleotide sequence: TGTGCCATCAGTGCGAGCGGGGAGCTGTTTTTT.

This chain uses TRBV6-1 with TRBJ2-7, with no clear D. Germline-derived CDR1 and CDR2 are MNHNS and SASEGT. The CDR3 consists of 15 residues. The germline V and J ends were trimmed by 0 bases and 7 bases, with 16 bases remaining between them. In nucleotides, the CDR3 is TGTGCCAGCAGTGAAGCTGTACAGAGCATCACGGAGCAGTACTTC. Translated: CASSEAVQSITEQYF.

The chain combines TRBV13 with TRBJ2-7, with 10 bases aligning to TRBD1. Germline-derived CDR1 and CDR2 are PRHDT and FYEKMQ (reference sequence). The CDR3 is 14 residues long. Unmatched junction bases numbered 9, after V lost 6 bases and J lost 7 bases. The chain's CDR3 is CASSVGQGTREQYF. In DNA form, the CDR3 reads TGTGCCAGCAGTGTGGGACAGGGGACCCGAGAGCAGTACTTC.

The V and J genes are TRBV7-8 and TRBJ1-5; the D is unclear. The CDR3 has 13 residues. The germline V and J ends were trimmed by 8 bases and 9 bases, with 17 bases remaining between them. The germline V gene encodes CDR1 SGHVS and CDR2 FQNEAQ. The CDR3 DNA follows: TGTGCCAGCGAAGTTAAGGACTTCAGGCCCCAGCATTTT. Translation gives CASEVKDFRPQHF.

The DNA of the CDR3 is TGCAGTGCTAGTCGGGCGACAGTTCACAATCAGCCCCAGCATTTT. It specifies CSASRATVHNQPQHF. V gene TRBV20-1 combines with J gene TRBJ1-5, with a weak D call TRBD1 (5 bases). V lost 3 bases and J 3 bases, leaving 15 bases between the germline ends. The CDR3 spans 15 residues. Per germline, CDR1 DFQATT and CDR2 SNEGSKA (reference sequence).

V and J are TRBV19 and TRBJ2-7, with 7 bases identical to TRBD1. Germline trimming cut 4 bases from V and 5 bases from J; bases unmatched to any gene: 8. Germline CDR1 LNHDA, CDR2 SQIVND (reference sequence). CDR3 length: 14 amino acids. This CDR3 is CASSTSDRDHEQYF. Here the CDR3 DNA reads TGTGCCAGTAGTACGAGTGACAGGGACCACGAGCAGTACTTC.

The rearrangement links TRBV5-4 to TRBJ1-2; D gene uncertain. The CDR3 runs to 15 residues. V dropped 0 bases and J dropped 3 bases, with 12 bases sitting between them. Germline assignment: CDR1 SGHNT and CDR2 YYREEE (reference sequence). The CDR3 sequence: CASSLESGFDYGYTF. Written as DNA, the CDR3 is TGTGCCAGCAGCTTGGAATCTGGGTTTGACTATGGCTACACCTTC.

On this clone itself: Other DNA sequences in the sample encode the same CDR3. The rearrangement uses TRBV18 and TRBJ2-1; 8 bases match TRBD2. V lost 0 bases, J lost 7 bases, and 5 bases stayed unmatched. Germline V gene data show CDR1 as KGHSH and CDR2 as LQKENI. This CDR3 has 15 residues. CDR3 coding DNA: TGTGCCAGCTCACCACCAGCGGGAGAAGGGAATGAGCAGTTCTTC. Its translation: CASSPPAGEGNEQFF.

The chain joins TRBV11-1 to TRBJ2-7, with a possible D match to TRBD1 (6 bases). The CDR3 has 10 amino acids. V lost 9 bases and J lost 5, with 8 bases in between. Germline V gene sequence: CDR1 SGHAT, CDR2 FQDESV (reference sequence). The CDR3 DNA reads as TGTGCCAGACAGGGTGACGAGCAGTACTTC. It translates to CARQGDEQYF.

The CDR3 DNA reads as TGTGCCAGCAGCTTCCTTCATGACAGGGGTGGAAACACCATATATTTT. It translates to CASSFLHDRGGNTIYF. The chain recombines TRBV5-5 with TRBJ1-3; 8 bases fit TRBD1. Per germline, CDR1 SGHKS and CDR2 YYEKEE (reference sequence). The CDR3 loop spans 16 amino acids. V shed 2 bases and J 3 bases; nucleotides not matched to a gene: 7.

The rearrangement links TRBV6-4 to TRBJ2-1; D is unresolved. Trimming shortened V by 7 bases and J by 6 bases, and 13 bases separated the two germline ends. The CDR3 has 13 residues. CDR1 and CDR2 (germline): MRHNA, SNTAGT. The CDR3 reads CASIFHSPNEQFF. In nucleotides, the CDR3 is TGTGCCAGCATATTTCATAGTCCCAATGAGCAGTTCTTC.

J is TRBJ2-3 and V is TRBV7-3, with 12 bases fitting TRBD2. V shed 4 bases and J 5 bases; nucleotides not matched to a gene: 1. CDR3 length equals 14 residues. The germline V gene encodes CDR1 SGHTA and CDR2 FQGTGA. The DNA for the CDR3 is TGTGCCAGCAGCTGGGGACTAGCGGGAGATACGCAGTATTTT. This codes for CASSWGLAGDTQYF.

CDR3: CSASLVFLVDEQFF. The CDR3 DNA is TGCAGTGCTAGTCTTGTCTTCCTAGTGGATGAGCAGTTCTTC. The chain is built from TRBV20-1 and TRBJ2-1, with D uncertain. Trimming cost V 3 bases and J 8 bases, with 17 bases left between them. CDR1 is DFQATT and CDR2 is SNEGSKA in the germline V gene (reference sequence). There are 14 residues in the CDR3.

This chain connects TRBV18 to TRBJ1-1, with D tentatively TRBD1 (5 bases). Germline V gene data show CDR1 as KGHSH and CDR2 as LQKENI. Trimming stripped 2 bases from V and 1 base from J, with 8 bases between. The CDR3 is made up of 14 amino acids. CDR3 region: CASSPAGENTEAFF. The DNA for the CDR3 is TGTGCCAGCTCACCAGCGGGGGAGAACACTGAAGCTTTCTTT.

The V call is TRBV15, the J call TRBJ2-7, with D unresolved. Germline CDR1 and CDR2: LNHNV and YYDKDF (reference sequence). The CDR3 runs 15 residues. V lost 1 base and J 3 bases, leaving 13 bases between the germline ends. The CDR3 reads CATSRGAVESYEQYF. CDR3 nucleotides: TGTGCCACCAGCAGAGGGGCTGTCGAGAGCTACGAGCAGTACTTC.

This CDR3 reads CSVGEGQETQYF. CDR3 DNA: TGCAGCGTTGGGGAGGGGCAAGAGACCCAGTACTTC. This chain joins TRBV29-1 and TRBJ2-5; 7 bases line up with TRBD2. Germline CDR1 reads SQVTM; CDR2 reads ANQGSEA. This CDR3 spans 12 amino acids. After removal of 4 bases from V and 2 bases from J, the junction contained 1 base not matched to a gene.

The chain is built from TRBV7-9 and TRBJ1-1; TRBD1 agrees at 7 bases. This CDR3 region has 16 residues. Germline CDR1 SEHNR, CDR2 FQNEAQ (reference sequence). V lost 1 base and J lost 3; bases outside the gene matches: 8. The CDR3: CASSLGKTGRDTEAFF. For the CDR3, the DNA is TGTGCCAGCAGCTTAGGAAAGACAGGGCGGGACACTGAAGCTTTCTTT.

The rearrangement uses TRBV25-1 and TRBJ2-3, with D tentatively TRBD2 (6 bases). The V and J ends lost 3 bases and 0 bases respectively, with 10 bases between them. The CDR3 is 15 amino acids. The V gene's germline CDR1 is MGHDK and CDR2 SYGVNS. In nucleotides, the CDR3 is TGTGCCAGCAGTGAGGGCGGGACTAGCACAGATACGCAGTATTTT. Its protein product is CASSEGGTSTDTQYF.

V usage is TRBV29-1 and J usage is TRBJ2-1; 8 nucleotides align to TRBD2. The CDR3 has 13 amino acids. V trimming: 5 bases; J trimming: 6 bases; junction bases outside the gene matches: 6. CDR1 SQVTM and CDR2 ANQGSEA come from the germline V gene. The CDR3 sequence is CSVLVAGSNEQFF. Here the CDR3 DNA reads TGCAGCGTTCTGGTAGCGGGGAGCAATGAGCAGTTCTTC.

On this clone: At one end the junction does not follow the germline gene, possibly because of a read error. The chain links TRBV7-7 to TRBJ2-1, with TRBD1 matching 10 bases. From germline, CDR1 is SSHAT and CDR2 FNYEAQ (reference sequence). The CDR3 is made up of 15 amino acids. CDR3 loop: CASSLGTGDANEQFF. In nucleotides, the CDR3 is TGTGCTAGCAGCCTCGGGACAGGGGATGCCAATGAGCAGTTCTTC.

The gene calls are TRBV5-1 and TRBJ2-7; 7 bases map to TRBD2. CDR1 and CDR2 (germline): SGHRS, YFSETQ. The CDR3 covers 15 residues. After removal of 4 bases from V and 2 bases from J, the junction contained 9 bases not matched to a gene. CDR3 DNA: TGCGCCAGCAGCGCGACCGGGACTACAACCTACGAGCAGTACTTC. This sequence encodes CASSATGTTTYEQYF. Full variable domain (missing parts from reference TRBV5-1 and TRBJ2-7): KAGVTQTPRYLIKTRGQQVTLSCSPISGHRSVSWYQQTPGQGLQFLFEYFSETQRNKGNFPGRFSGRQFSNSRSEMNVSTLELGDSALYLCASSATGTTTYEQYFGPGTRLTVT.

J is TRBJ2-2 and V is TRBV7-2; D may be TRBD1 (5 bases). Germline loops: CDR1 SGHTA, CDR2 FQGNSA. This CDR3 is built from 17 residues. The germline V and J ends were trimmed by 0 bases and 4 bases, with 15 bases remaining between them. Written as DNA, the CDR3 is TGTGCCAGCAGCTTAGCGCACAGGTTCCCATCCACCGGGGAGCTGTTTTTT. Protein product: CASSLAHRFPSTGELFF.

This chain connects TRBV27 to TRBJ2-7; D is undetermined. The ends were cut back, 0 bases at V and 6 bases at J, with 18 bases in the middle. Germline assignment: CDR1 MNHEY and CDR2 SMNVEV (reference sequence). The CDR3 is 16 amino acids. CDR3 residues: CASSLSPTTLGVEQYF. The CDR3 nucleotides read TGTGCCAGCAGTTTATCCCCCACAACGTTAGGCGTCGAGCAGTACTTC.

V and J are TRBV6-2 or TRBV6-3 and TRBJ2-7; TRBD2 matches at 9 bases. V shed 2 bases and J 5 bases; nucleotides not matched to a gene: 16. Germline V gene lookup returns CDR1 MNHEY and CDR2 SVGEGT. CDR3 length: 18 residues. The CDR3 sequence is CASSYADLREGRFHEQYF. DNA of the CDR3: TGTGCCAGCAGTTACGCTGACTTGCGGGAGGGCCGTTTCCACGAGCAGTACTTC.

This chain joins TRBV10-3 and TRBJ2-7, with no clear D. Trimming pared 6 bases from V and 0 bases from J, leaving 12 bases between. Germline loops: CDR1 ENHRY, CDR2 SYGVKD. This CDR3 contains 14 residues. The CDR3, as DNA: TGTGCCATCAGACTCTCGGGCAACTCCTACGAGCAGTACTTC. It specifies CAIRLSGNSYEQYF.

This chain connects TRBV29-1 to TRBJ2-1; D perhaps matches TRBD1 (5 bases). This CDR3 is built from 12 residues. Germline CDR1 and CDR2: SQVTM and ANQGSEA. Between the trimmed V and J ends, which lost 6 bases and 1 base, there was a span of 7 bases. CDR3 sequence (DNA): TGCAGCGTCACAGGTTCCTACAATGAGCAGTTCTTC. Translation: CSVTGSYNEQFF.

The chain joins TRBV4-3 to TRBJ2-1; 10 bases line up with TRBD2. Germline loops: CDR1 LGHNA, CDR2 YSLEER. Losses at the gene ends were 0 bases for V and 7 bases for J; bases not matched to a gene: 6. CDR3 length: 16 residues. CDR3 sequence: CASSQDPSGSMNEQFF. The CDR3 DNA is TGCGCCAGCAGCCAAGATCCTAGCGGGAGTATGAATGAGCAGTTCTTC.

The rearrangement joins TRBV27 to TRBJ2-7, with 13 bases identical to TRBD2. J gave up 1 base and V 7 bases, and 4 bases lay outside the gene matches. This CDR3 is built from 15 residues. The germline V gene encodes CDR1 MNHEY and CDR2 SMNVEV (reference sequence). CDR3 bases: TGTGCCAGCAAACTAGCGGGAGGGCCTTCCTACGAGCAGTACTTC. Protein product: CASKLAGGPSYEQYF.

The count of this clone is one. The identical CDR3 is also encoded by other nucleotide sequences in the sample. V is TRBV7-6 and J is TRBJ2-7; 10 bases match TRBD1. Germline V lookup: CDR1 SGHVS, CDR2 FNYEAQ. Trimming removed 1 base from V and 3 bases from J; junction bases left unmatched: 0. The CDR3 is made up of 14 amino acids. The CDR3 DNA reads TGTGCCAGCAGCTTAGGGGACAGGGGCTACGAGCAGTACTTC. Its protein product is CASSLGDRGYEQYF.

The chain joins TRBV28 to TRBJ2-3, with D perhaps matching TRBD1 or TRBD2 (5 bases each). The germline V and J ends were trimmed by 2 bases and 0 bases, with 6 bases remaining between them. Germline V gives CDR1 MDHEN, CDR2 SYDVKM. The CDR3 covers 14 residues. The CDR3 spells CASSLGDSTDTQYF. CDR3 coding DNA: TGTGCCAGCAGTTTAGGGGACAGCACAGATACGCAGTATTTT.